Listed below are T cell receptor beta chains from one sample, sequenced in a study of OX40 agonist ivuxolimab in advanced cancers. Using immunoSEQ multiplex PCR, the repertoire was profiled, and TCRdb retains in-frame clones only, with some absent. This sample yields 61,000 or so clones, of which under 90% are seen a single time; over 2% belongs to the top ten. This material consisted of CD4+ or CD8+ T cells sorted from blood, taken in a trial of the OX40 agonist ivuxolimab. The receptors shown here come from an adult with an advanced solid tumor such as melanoma, head and neck, liver or kidney cancer. Each CDR3 is given without its conserved first and last residue. Clone size appears in some rows only: once, few, many, or a class for an expanded clone.

TRBV27,TRBJ1-5,-,ASSWDRGQPQH
TRBV7-3,TRBJ2-1,-,ASSLTGGLAAEDEQF
TRBV6-1,TRBJ2-7,-,ASSEVSGEQY
TRBV7-3,TRBJ2-3,-,ASSLTASTDTQY
TRBV28,TRBJ2-4,once,ASRPGGAKNIQY
TRBV5-1,TRBJ1-4,-,ASSLARGANEKLF
TRBV18,TRBJ1-4,-,ASSPRQGEKLF
TRBV2,TRBJ1-4,-,ASSPGTGDEKLF
TRBV7-2,TRBJ1-1,-,ASSLHRAGLNTEAF
TRBV6-1,TRBJ2-7,-,ASLNLAGGTYEQY
TRBV19,TRBJ1-2,-,ASSIGQGWGYT
TRBV11-2,TRBJ1-4,-,ASSSGRGANEKLF
TRBV5-4,TRBJ2-1,-,ASSFRNEQF
TRBV28,TRBJ1-1,-,ASTSWGQQAF
TRBV7-9,TRBJ2-5,-,ASSLAQETQY
TRBV7-7,TRBJ2-5,once,ASSILQGRQETQY
TRBV6-6,TRBJ1-2,-,ASNNLEDGYT
TRBV7-2,TRBJ2-5,-,ASTALAHSETQY
TRBV10-3,TRBJ2-1,few,AINPSGRGEQF
TRBV6-5,TRBJ1-4,-,ASSPMVTNEKLF
TRBV10-3,TRBJ1-2,few,AISDPSATGT
TRBV7-9,TRBJ1-1,-,ASSSQIGVENTEAF
TRBV2,TRBJ2-1,once,ASSEYAEDNEQF
TRBV18,TRBJ2-7,-,ASSPETGTHEQY
TRBV7-2,TRBJ2-5,-,LSGTAQETQY
TRBV5-1,TRBJ1-2,-,ASNTGTADGYT
TRBV6-6,TRBJ1-2,-,ASSTFYRGGYT
TRBV2,TRBJ2-1,few,ASSEAWGGAEQF
TRBV14,TRBJ1-2,-,ASSSNSEANYGYT
TRBV7-2,TRBJ2-3,-,ASGEGGGDTQY
TRBV29-1,TRBJ1-2,-,SVPGRFNYGYT
TRBV9,TRBJ2-5,-,ASSSHLKETQY
TRBV28,TRBJ1-4,-,ASSQRQFNEKLF
TRBV5-8,TRBJ1-4,once,ASSRGTVRNEKLF
TRBV10-3,TRBJ2-7,-,AISDGGASVYEQY
TRBV5-1,TRBJ1-4,-,ASSIQPRGNEKLF
TRBV18,TRBJ2-7,-,ASSPPGGRYEQY
TRBV5-1,TRBJ2-6,once,ASSLKYSRSGANVLT
TRBV9,TRBJ2-1,-,ASSFGTQVYNEQF
TRBV7-9,TRBJ1-4,-,ASTFVATNEKLF
TRBV30,TRBJ1-5,few,AWGRGGNQPQH
TRBV6-5,TRBJ1-1,-,ASSYSGQGGTEAF
TRBV7-9,TRBJ1-1,-,ASTPTGEGEAF
TRBV6-4,TRBJ1-5,-,ASSDWTTGLVVMQPQH